The 21 T cell receptor beta chains below all came from one sample that was sequenced in a study of blood T cell repertoires in COVID-19. The repertoire was sequenced with immunoSEQ multiplex PCR; TCRdb's copy has only in-frame clones and lacks some. The table has around 440,000 clones, about 87% seen once. The source material was peripheral blood. The source is a woman aged 45-59 years with COVID-19, enrolled during active disease.

This clone was seen once. V is TRBV28 and J is TRBJ1-3, with D tentatively TRBD1 (6 bases). V gave up 4 bases and J gave up 3 bases, with 10 bases separating them. This CDR3 spans 14 amino acids. CDR1 is MDHEN, CDR2 SYDVKM, per germline. In DNA form, the CDR3 reads TGTGCCAGCAGTTCCGGCAGGGGTGGAAACACCATATATTTT. Its protein product is CASSSGRGGNTIYF.

The rearrangement uses TRBV5-1 and TRBJ2-3, with D possibly being TRBD2 (6 bases). The CDR3 spans 15 residues. Germline V CDR1 and CDR2: SGHRS, YFSETQ. V was cut by 0 bases and J by 1 base, with 9 bases left in between. The DNA of the CDR3 is TGCGCCAGCAGCTTGGTTGGCGGGGGCACAGATACGCAGTATTTT. Amino acid sequence: CASSLVGGGTDTQYF.

DNA for the CDR3: TGTGCCACCAGTGCACCTCTAGCGGAGTACAATGAGCAGTTCTTC. Its protein is CATSAPLAEYNEQFF. The chain combines TRBV24-1 with TRBJ2-1; the match to TRBD2 covers 7 bases. V was clipped by 5 bases and J by 4 bases; unmatched bases: 7. CDR3 length equals 15 residues. The germline V gene encodes CDR1 KGHDR and CDR2 SFDVKD.

The chain joins TRBV11-2 to TRBJ1-6; no clear D gene. Trimming pared 4 bases from V and 0 bases from J, leaving 16 bases between. Germline lookup yields CDR1 SGHAT and CDR2 FQNNGV. This CDR3 comprises 18 residues. The CDR3 DNA sequence: TGTGCCAGCAGCTCCCCTCGGGAGGTCTACTCCTATAATTCACCCCTCCACTTT. The encoded protein is CASSSPREVYSYNSPLHF.

The chain links TRBV6-5 to TRBJ2-7; a weak D match, TRBD1 (5 bases). Germline-derived CDR1 and CDR2 are MNHEY and SVGAGI. The CDR3 consists of 12 residues. Trimming stripped 11 bases from V and 4 bases from J, with 15 bases between. CDR3: CASSGREYEQYF. The CDR3 DNA is TGTGCCTCCTCGGGCAGGGAATACGAGCAGTACTTC.

The V gene is TRBV7-2, the J gene TRBJ2-7; D is unclear. CDR3 size: 12 residues. Trimming pared 5 bases from V and 3 bases from J, leaving 8 bases between. Germline V gives CDR1 SGHTA, CDR2 FQGNSA. CDR3 bases: TGTGCCAGCAGCCCCACTTACTACGAGCAGTACTTC. Amino acids: CASSPTYYEQYF.

The chain is built from TRBV9 and TRBJ2-3; 10 positions agree with TRBD1. From germline, CDR1 is SGDLS and CDR2 YYNGEE. The CDR3 runs to 15 residues. V lost 2 bases, J lost 2 bases, and 2 bases stayed unmatched. CDR3 bases: TGTGCCAGCAGCGTCGACAGGGGGCACACAGATACGCAGTATTTT. It yields the protein CASSVDRGHTDTQYF. The whole variable domain, filled in from reference TRBV9 and TRBJ2-3, reads DSGVTQTPKHLITATGQRVTLRCSPRSGDLSVYWYQQSLDQGLQFLIQYYNGEERAKGNILERFSAQQFPDLHSELNLSSLELGDSALYFCASSVDRGHTDTQYFGPGTRLTVL.

The chain links TRBV30 to TRBJ2-6; D is possibly TRBD1 (5 bases). V lost 3 bases, J lost 0 bases, and 6 bases lay in between. This CDR3 comprises 14 residues. CDR1 GTSNPN and CDR2 SVGIG come from the germline V gene (reference sequence). In DNA, the CDR3 is TGTGCCTGGAGAAGGGGCTCTGGGGCCAACGTCCTGACTTTC. Its protein is CAWRRGSGANVLTF.

The chain is built from TRBV6-5 and TRBJ2-3, with 9 positions matching TRBD2. The CDR3 has 14 residues. Per germline, CDR1 MNHEY and CDR2 SVGAGI. Trimming cost V 6 bases and J 1 base; bases outside gene matches: 2. The CDR3 DNA reads as TGTGCCAGCAGCCGACTAGCGGGCACAGATACGCAGTATTTT. It is translated as CASSRLAGTDTQYF.

This chain links TRBV30 with TRBJ2-3; no clear D gene. V was trimmed by 0 bases and J by 2 bases, leaving 9 bases between them. The CDR3 is made up of 14 amino acids. Looked up from germline, CDR1 is GTSNPN and CDR2 is SVGIG (reference sequence). CDR3 sequence: CAWSVFPLTDTQYF. The CDR3 DNA is TGTGCCTGGAGTGTATTCCCCCTCACAGATACGCAGTATTTT.

As regards this clone: In the same sample, other DNA sequences code for this CDR3. The gene calls are TRBV27 and TRBJ1-2; possible D gene TRBD1, 5 bases. V was pared by 6 bases and J by 5 bases, with 13 bases between. The germline CDR1 and CDR2 sequences are MNHEY and SMNVEV (reference sequence). CDR3 length equals 13 residues. The CDR3 DNA sequence: TGTGCCAGCAGCCCAACAGGAGGGTATGGCTACACCTTC. Protein product: CASSPTGGYGYTF.

This clone was counted once. This chain links TRBV24-1 with TRBJ2-3; a weak D match, TRBD2 (7 bases). CDR3 size: 13 residues. V dropped 6 bases and J dropped 7 bases, with 13 bases sitting between them. The germline V gene encodes CDR1 KGHDR and CDR2 SFDVKD. CDR3 sequence reads: CATSRGGGYTQYF. CDR3 DNA: TGTGCCACCAGTCGAGGCGGGGGCTATACGCAGTATTTT.

The V gene is TRBV11-2, the J gene TRBJ2-5; TRBD2 agrees at 7 bases. The V gene's germline CDR1 is SGHAT and CDR2 FQNNGV. The CDR3 sequence is 17 residues long. Trimming took 5 bases from V and 0 from J; bases not matched to a gene: 12. In DNA, the CDR3 is TGTGCCAGCAGCCCGCCCGCGGGCGGGGGATACCAAGAGACCCAGTACTTC. This codes for CASSPPAGGGYQETQYF.

V usage is TRBV9 and J usage is TRBJ1-2; perhaps TRBD1 as D (5 bases). There are 16 residues in the CDR3. Deletions cut 0 bases from V and 2 bases from J, with 14 bases between. Looked up from germline, CDR1 is SGDLS and CDR2 is YYNGEE. The CDR3 sequence: CASSVATGDENYGYTF. CDR3 DNA: TGTGCCAGCAGCGTAGCAACGGGGGACGAAAACTATGGCTACACCTTC.

The chain has TRBV5-1 and TRBJ2-5, with D tentatively TRBD1 (5 bases). V was cut by 4 bases and J by 1 base, with 11 bases left in between. This CDR3 has 14 amino acids. In germline, CDR1 is SGHRS, CDR2 YFSETQ. CDR3 DNA sequence: TGCGCCAGCAGCACATCAGGGATCCAAGAGACCCAGTACTTC. The encoded protein is CASSTSGIQETQYF.

V gene TRBV29-1 combines with J gene TRBJ1-1; D might be TRBD1 (5 bases). This CDR3 comprises 14 residues. From germline, CDR1 is SQVTM and CDR2 ANQGSEA. Trimming left V 5 bases short and J 3 bases short, with 16 bases between. The CDR3 sequence: CSVSGRPGDTEAFF. The CDR3 bases are TGCAGCGTTTCCGGGCGGCCGGGGGACACTGAAGCTTTCTTT.

The chain joins TRBV5-1 to TRBJ2-3, with TRBD2 matching 9 bases. The CDR3 totals 17 residues. V trimming: 0 bases; J trimming: 0 bases; junction bases outside the gene matches: 5. CDR1 and CDR2 from the germline V gene are SGHRS and YFSETQ. CDR3 sequence reads: CASSLVASGVSTDTQYF. As DNA, the CDR3 is TGCGCCAGCAGCTTGGTGGCTAGCGGGGTGAGCACAGATACGCAGTATTTT.

The chain couples TRBV2 to TRBJ2-7; 7 bases are shared with TRBD1. The CDR3 totals 14 residues. Germline trimming cut 4 bases from V and 6 bases from J; bases unmatched to any gene: 9. The germline V gene encodes CDR1 SNHLY and CDR2 FYNNEI. CDR3 nucleotide sequence: TGTGCCAGCAGTGCAGGACAGGTCTTCGCCGAGCAGTACTTC. Its protein is CASSAGQVFAEQYF.

The J gene is TRBJ2-3, the V gene TRBV7-2; 9 nucleotides agree with TRBD2. From germline, CDR1 is SGHTA and CDR2 FQGNSA. CDR3 size: 16 residues. V was clipped by 5 bases and J by 1 base; unmatched bases: 7. The CDR3 protein is CASSQGASGGTDTQYF. DNA for the CDR3: TGTGCCAGCAGCCAAGGGGCTAGCGGGGGCACAGATACGCAGTATTTT.

The chain couples TRBV19 to TRBJ2-6; 7 nucleotides line up with TRBD1. The J segment lost 0 bases and the V segment lost 6 bases, leaving 8 bases of the junction unmatched. CDR3 size: 17 residues. Germline V gene data show CDR1 as LNHDA and CDR2 as SQIVND (reference sequence). CDR3 region: CASRPPGQLSGANVLTF. The CDR3 DNA is TGTGCCAGTAGACCACCGGGACAGCTCTCTGGGGCCAACGTCCTGACTTTC. Drawing the rest from reference TRBV19 and TRBJ2-6, the complete variable domain is DGGITQSPKYLFRKEGQNVTLSCEQNLNHDAMYWYRQDPGQGLRLIYYSQIVNDFQKGDIAEGYSVSREKKESFPLTVTSAQKNPTAFYLCASRPPGQLSGANVLTFGAGSRLTVL.

The chain couples TRBV19 to TRBJ2-4; D might be TRBD1 (5 bases). Per germline, CDR1 LNHDA and CDR2 SQIVND (reference sequence). The V end lost 1 base, the J end lost 7 bases, and 14 bases lay between the germline ends. CDR3 length: 15 amino acids. The CDR3 loop reads CASSIVGQGANIQYF. In DNA form, the CDR3 reads TGTGCCAGTAGTATAGTCGGACAAGGGGCTAACATTCAGTACTTC. The entire variable domain, with the rest obtained from reference TRBV19 and TRBJ2-4, is as follows: DGGITQSPKYLFRKEGQNVTLSCEQNLNHDAMYWYRQDPGQGLRLIYYSQIVNDFQKGDIAEGYSVSREKKESFPLTVTSAQKNPTAFYLCASSIVGQGANIQYFGAGTRLSVL.